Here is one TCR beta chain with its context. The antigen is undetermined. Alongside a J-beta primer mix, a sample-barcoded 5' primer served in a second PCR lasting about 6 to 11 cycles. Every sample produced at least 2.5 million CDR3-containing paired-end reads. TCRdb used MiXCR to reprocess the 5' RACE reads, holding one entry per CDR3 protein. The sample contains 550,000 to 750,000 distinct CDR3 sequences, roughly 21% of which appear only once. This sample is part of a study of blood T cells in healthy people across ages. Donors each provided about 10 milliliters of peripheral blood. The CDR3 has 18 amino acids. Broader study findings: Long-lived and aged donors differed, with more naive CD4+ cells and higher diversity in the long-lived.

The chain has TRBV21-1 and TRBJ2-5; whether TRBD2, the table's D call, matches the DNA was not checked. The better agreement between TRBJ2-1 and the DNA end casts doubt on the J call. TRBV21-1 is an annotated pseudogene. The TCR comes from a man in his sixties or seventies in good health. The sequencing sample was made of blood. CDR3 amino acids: CASIRGAWGGREVNEQFF. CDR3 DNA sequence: TGTGCCAGCATTCGTGGGGCCTGGGGCGGGAGGGAGGTGAATGAGCAGTTCTTC.